This T cell receptor beta chain was sequenced in a study of cytomegalovirus exposure and HLA in healthy donors. General study findings and limits: The majority of CMV-associated TCR beta chains were reported as apparently HLA-restricted in a later analysis. Common viral pathogens seemed, in a later analysis, to connect with several of the most significant clusters. An assumption of roughly uniform sequencing depth across donors underlay the presence/absence analyses.

60 Vbeta and 13 Jbeta primers were used in PCR. Method: immunoSEQ multiplex PCR; TCRdb's copy keeps in-frame clones and lacks some. This sample carries approximately 180,000 clones, about 79% of them seen once, and the ten largest clones take 6.3%. As to this clone: Its antigen is not identified.

Although they were nominally healthy when sampled, donors likely had unrecorded immune exposures. Germline-derived CDR1 and CDR2 are SGHNT and YENEEA. The CDR3 contains 13 residues. V was shortened by 5 bases and J by 2 bases, with 6 bases between the two germline ends. The specimen was PBMCs. The chain is built from TRBV11-3 and TRBJ2-2; D remains ambiguous. The receptor comes from a man between 40 and 49 years old in good health and CMV-seropositive. CDR3 in amino acids: CASSVGNTGELFF. CDR3 coding DNA: TGTGCCAGCAGCGTCGGTAACACCGGGGAGCTGTTTTTT.